One T cell receptor beta chain is described in this entry. In the source study's methods: The authors estimated nucleated cell counts from reference gene primer amplification. Profiling relied on immunoSEQ multiplex PCR, and the TCRdb table lists in-frame clones only, not all of them. V, J and clone size were drawn from that table, and D and trimming were deduced from the DNA. The repertoire holds 350,000 or so clones, with approximately 87% as singletons. Germline CDR1 SNHLY, CDR2 FYNNEI. CDR3 length: 13 amino acids. Trimming took 4 bases from V and 4 from J, leaving 11 bases between them. This specimen comes from a study of blood T cell repertoires in COVID-19. On the study more broadly: Researchers got acute and convalescent COVID-19 samples from the United States, Italy and Spain.

Seattle cases were enrolled at active infection and followed longitudinally. The V and J genes are TRBV2 and TRBJ2-7; D perhaps matches TRBD2 (6 bases). This sequence originates from a woman aged 25 to 39 with COVID-19, enrolled during active disease. Source material: peripheral blood. DNA for the CDR3: TGTGCCAGCAGTGGGACGGCGGGGTACGAGCAGTACTTC. This sequence encodes CASSGTAGYEQYF.